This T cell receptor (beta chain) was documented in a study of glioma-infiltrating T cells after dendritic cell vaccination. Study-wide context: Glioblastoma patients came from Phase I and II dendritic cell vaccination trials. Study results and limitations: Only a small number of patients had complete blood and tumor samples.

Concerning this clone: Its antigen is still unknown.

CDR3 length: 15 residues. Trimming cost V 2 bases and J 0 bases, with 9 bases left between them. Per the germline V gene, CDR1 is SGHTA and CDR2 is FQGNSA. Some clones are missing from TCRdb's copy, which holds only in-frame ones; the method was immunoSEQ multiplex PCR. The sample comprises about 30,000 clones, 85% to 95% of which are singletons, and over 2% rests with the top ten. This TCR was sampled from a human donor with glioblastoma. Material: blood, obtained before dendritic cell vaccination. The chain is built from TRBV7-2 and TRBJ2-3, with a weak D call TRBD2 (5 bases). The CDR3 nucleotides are TGTGCCAGCAGCTTAATCCAGCGGAGCACAGATACGCAGTATTTT. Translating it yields CASSLIQRSTDTQYF.